The 5 T cell receptor beta chains presented below share a single source sample, sequenced in a study of blood T cells in healthy people across ages. Combining a sample-barcoded 5' primer with a J-beta primer mix, a second PCR ran for 7 to 11 cycles. TCRdb reprocessed the 5' RACE reads with MiXCR, giving one entry per CDR3 protein. This sample has 1 million to 1.2 million distinct CDR3 sequences, with roughly two fifths found just once. The sequenced sample was blood. These receptors all come from a man in his late teens or twenties in good health.

At least ten counts were recorded for this clonotype. The gene calls are TRBV2 and TRBJ2-3; no definite D call. Germline V gene data show CDR1 as SNHLY and CDR2 as FYNNEI. The V end lost 6 bases, the J end lost 3 bases, and 7 bases lay between the germline ends. This CDR3 contains 12 residues. The CDR3 nucleotides read TGTGCCAGCAGCGAACTAACAGATACGCAGTATTTT. Its translation: CASSELTDTQYF.

The J gene is TRBJ1-2, the V gene TRBV4-3; 7 nucleotides match TRBD1. Germline V gene data show CDR1 as LGHNA and CDR2 as YSLEER. CDR3 length: 15 residues. The trim removed 2 bases at V and 2 bases at J, leaving 5 bases unmatched. The CDR3: CASSQQGVENYGYTF. The CDR3 nucleotides are TGCGCCAGCAGCCAACAGGGGGTAGAAAACTATGGCTACACCTTC.

This clonotype was recorded once. For the CDR3, the DNA is TGTGCCAGCAGCTGTGAAGGGGCCCACTATGGCTACACCTTC. Encoded protein: CASSCEGAHYGYTF. The rearrangement uses TRBV11-1 and TRBJ1-2; possible D gene TRBD1, 5 bases. The CDR3 has 14 residues. Germline CDR1 reads SGHAT; CDR2 reads FQDESV (reference sequence). Trimming left V 4 bases short and J 3 bases short, with 12 bases between. The full variable domain, with the rest looked up from reference TRBV11-1 and TRBJ1-2, is EAEVAQSPRYKITEKSQAVAFWCDPISGHATLYWYRQILGQGPELLVQFQDESVVDDSQLPKDRFSAERLKGVDSTLKIQPAELGDSAMYLCASSCEGAHYGYTFGSGTRLTVV.

The chain is built from TRBV20-1 and TRBJ1-4, with D possibly matching TRBD1 (5 bases). Trimming shortened V by 6 bases and J by 1 base, and 12 bases separated the two germline ends. CDR3 length equals 14 residues. Germline-derived CDR1 and CDR2 are DFQATT and SNEGSKA (reference sequence). The CDR3, as DNA: TGCAGTGCCCCTCCCAGGGAAACTAATGAAAAACTGTTTTTT. Translation gives CSAPPRETNEKLFF.

The sample holds a few counts of this clonotype. V and J are TRBV20-1 and TRBJ1-1; no definite D call. The CDR3 is 14 amino acids. Germline V gene lookup returns CDR1 DFQATT and CDR2 SNEGSKA (reference sequence). With 2 bases removed from V and 2 bases from J, the gap between germline ends came to 12 bases. The CDR3 nucleotides are TGCAGTGCTAGACTGGTGCCAGATAACACTGAAGCTTTCTTT. Protein: CSARLVPDNTEAFF.